The rows below give T cell receptor beta chains drawn from one sample of a study of vaccination and CD4 T cells after COVID-19. These receptors lack a known antigen. From the PCR reads, TCRdb called clonotypes with MiXCR, one entry per CDR3 protein. The data show fewer than 25,000 distinct CDR3 sequences, more than 30% seen once. Sequences were derived from CD4+ T cells from blood, cultured in vitro, sampled about 7 months after SARS-CoV-2 vaccination. The receptors were gathered from a human donor who had recovered from COVID-19. Both conserved end residues are part of each CDR3. The D gene is left open where the match is weak. Size values are once, few and many counts, or a class for expanded clones, and some rows have none.

cdr3_aa cdr3_nt d_call j_call v_call clone_size
CASSAVSGNSPLHF TGTGCCAGCAGTGCCGTCTCGGGGAATTCACCCCTCCACTTT NA TRBJ1-6 TRBV12-3/TRBV12-4 few
CASSTSGKDYEQYF TGTGCCAGCAGCACCAGTGGGAAAGACTACGAGCAGTACTTC NA TRBJ2-7 TRBV7-2 NA
CASSPGQGPLGYNEQFF TGTGCCAGCAGCCCGGGACAGGGACCCCTTGGGTACAATGAGCAGTTCTTC TRBD1 TRBJ2-1 TRBV7-9 few
CSARRGGLLTDTQYF TGCAGTGCTCGAAGGGGCGGACTACTTACAGATACGCAGTATTTT NA TRBJ2-3 TRBV20-1 NA
CASSSNRGAETQYF TGTGCCAGCAGTTCCAACAGGGGGGCGGAGACCCAGTACTTC TRBD1 TRBJ2-5 TRBV12-3/TRBV12-4 NA
CASSAHGGTYEQYF TGTGCCAGCAGTGCCCATGGGGGAACCTACGAGCAGTACTTC NA TRBJ2-7 TRBV2 NA
CASSLGAGGTGWSPLHF TGTGCCAGCAGCTTAGGGGCCGGAGGGACAGGGTGGTCACCCCTCCACTTT TRBD1 TRBJ1-6 TRBV7-2 few
CASSRGGLAGLTDTQYF TGCGCCAGCAGCCGAGGGGGACTAGCGGGTCTCACAGATACGCAGTATTTT TRBD2 TRBJ2-3 TRBV4-1 NA
CASSPPIPTIWNEQFF TGTGCCAGCAGCCCTCCTATACCAACCATATGGAATGAGCAGTTCTTC NA TRBJ2-1 TRBV7-9 NA
CASSLFGRQNTEAFF TGTGCCAGCAGTTTATTTGGCAGACAGAACACTGAAGCTTTCTTT NA TRBJ1-1 TRBV27 few
CASSERLRQGIGETQYF TGTGCCAGCAGTGAACGGCTGCGACAGGGGATAGGAGAGACCCAGTACTTC TRBD1 TRBJ2-5 TRBV6-1 NA
CSASPGGTYEQYF TGCAGTGCTAGCCCAGGGGGCACCTACGAGCAGTACTTC TRBD1 TRBJ2-7 TRBV20-1 NA
CASSRDRSGEQYF TGTGCCAGCAGCCGGGACAGGTCTGGGGAGCAGTACTTC TRBD1 TRBJ2-7 TRBV7-9 NA
CASSLALGLETQYF TGTGCCAGCAGCTTGGCCCTAGGCCTGGAGACCCAGTACTTC NA TRBJ2-5 TRBV5-6 NA
CASSPGQGQETQYF TGTGCCAGCAGCCCCGGGCAGGGTCAAGAGACCCAGTACTTC NA TRBJ2-5 TRBV5-4 NA
CASSLGGGRDTEAFF TGTGCCAGCAGCTTAGGAGGGGGCAGAGACACTGAAGCTTTCTTT TRBD1 TRBJ1-1 TRBV7-9 few
CATSRDMPHSGNTIYF TGTGCCACCAGCAGAGATATGCCGCACTCTGGAAACACCATATATTTT NA TRBJ1-3 TRBV15 few
CSARIQMNTEAFF TGCAGTGCTAGAATCCAAATGAATACTGAAGCTTTCTTT NA TRBJ1-1 TRBV20-1 few
CSARRDVDQPQHF TGCAGTGCTAGACGGGACGTCGATCAGCCCCAGCATTTT NA TRBJ1-5 TRBV20-1 few
CASTGGTSNEQFF TGTGCCAGCACTGGGGGGACTTCCAATGAGCAGTTCTTC NA TRBJ2-1 TRBV6-1 few
CASSWAGGHTEAFF TGCGCCAGCAGCTGGGCAGGGGGCCACACTGAAGCTTTCTTT TRBD1 TRBJ1-1 TRBV5-1 once
CASNPPGRRGDGYTF TGTGCCAGCAACCCCCCCGGGCGGCGGGGAGATGGCTACACCTTC NA TRBJ1-2 TRBV28 NA
CASSGQLATEAFF TGTGCCAGTAGTGGGCAGTTGGCCACTGAAGCTTTCTTT NA TRBJ1-1 TRBV19 NA
CASSATFGQPGNTIYF TGTGCCAGCAGCGCCACCTTTGGACAGCCTGGAAACACCATATATTTT NA TRBJ1-3 TRBV7-2 NA
CSARGSTSGTYNEQFF TGCAGTGCTAGAGGTTCTACTAGCGGGACCTACAATGAGCAGTTCTTC TRBD2 TRBJ2-1 TRBV20-1 NA
CASSLRRGGDEQYF TGTGCCAGCAGTCTCCGTAGGGGCGGGGACGAGCAGTACTTC NA TRBJ2-7 TRBV6-2/TRBV6-3 few
CASSAYGTGGGQPQHF TGTGCCAGCAGCGCATACGGGACAGGGGGAGGACAGCCCCAGCATTTT TRBD1 TRBJ1-5 TRBV11-1 NA
CATRQGSSSYNEQFF TGTGCCACGCGTCAGGGGTCTTCGAGCTACAATGAGCAGTTCTTC NA TRBJ2-1 TRBV27 NA
CASAPGGGRVPREQYF TGTGCCAGTGCCCCAGGGGGAGGCAGGGTGCCCCGCGAGCAGTACTTC NA TRBJ2-7 TRBV19 NA
CATSTRQVPYEQYF TGTGCCACCAGCACCCGACAGGTCCCCTACGAGCAGTACTTC NA TRBJ2-7 TRBV15 NA
CASSAGPNSNQPQHF TGTGCCAGCAGTGCAGGGCCAAATAGCAATCAGCCCCAGCATTTT NA TRBJ1-5 TRBV7-2 few
CASSPSLAAGTEAFF TGTGCCAGCAGCCCCTCCCTGGCGGCGGGCACTGAAGCTTTCTTT NA TRBJ1-1 TRBV6-1 NA
CASSSEGETQYF TGCGCCAGCAGCTCCGAGGGGGAGACCCAGTACTTC NA TRBJ2-5 TRBV4-1 few
CSASRLGSYNEQFF TGCAGTGCTTCCAGGCTTGGCTCCTACAATGAGCAGTTCTTC NA TRBJ2-1 TRBV20-1 NA
CASSFRPVGRGGIGDTQYF TGTGCTAGCAGCTTCCGCCCGGTTGGACGGGGAGGAATCGGTGATACGCAGTATTTT NA TRBJ2-3 TRBV7-7 NA
CASSAYASGVYEQYF TGTGCCAGCAGTGCTTATGCTAGCGGGGTCTACGAGCAGTACTTC TRBD2 TRBJ2-7 TRBV2 NA
CASTGLVGTDTQYF TGTGCCAGCACGGGACTGGTTGGCACAGATACGCAGTATTTT NA TRBJ2-3 TRBV7-2 few
CASSLGESPLHF TGTGCCAGCAGTTTAGGAGAATCACCCCTCCACTTT NA TRBJ1-6 TRBV28 NA